This TCR beta chain was sequenced in a study of OX40 agonist ivuxolimab in advanced cancers. Germline CDR1 reads SQVTM; CDR2 reads ANQGSEA. With V trimmed by 6 bases and J by 6 bases, 11 bases remained unmatched. This CDR3 spans 16 amino acids. Assay used: immunoSEQ multiplex PCR; TCRdb lists only in-frame clones, some missing. The profile shows tens of thousands of clones, around 88% of them singletons. Specimen: CD4+ or CD8+ T cells sorted from blood, collected in a trial of the OX40 agonist ivuxolimab. The TCR comes from an adult with an advanced solid tumor such as melanoma, head and neck, liver or kidney cancer. The chain combines TRBV29-1 with TRBJ2-2, with 12 bases aligning to TRBD2. CDR3 in amino acids: CSVQSGLAGGAGELFF. The CDR3 DNA reads as TGCAGCGTCCAATCGGGGCTAGCGGGAGGGGCCGGGGAGCTGTTTTTT.